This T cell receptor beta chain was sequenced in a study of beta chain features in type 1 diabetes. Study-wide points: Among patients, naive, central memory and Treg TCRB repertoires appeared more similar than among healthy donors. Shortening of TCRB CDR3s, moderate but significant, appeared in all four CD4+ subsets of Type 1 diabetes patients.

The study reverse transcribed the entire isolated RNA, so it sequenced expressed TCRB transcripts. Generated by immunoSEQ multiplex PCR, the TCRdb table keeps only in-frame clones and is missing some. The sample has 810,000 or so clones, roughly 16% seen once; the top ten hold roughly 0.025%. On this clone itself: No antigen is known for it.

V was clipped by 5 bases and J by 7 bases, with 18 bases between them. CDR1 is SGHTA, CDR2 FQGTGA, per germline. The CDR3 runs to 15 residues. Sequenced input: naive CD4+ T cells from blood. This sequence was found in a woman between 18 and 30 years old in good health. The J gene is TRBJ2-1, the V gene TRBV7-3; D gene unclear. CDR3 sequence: CASSPSRASFNEQFF. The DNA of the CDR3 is TGTGCCAGCAGCCCGAGCCGGGCTAGTTTTAATGAGCAGTTCTTC.